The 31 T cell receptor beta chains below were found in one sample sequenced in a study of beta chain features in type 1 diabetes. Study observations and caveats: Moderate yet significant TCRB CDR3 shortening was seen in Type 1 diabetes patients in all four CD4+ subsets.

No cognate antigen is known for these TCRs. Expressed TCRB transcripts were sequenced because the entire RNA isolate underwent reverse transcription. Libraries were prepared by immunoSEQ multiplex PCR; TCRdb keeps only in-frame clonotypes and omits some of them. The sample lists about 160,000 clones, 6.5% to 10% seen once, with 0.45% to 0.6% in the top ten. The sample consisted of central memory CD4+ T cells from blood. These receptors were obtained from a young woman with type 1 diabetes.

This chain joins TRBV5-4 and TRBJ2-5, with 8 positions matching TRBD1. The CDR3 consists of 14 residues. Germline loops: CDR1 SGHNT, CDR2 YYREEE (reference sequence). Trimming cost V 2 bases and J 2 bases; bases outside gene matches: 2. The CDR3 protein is CASSLQGDQETQYF. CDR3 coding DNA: TGTGCCAGCAGCTTACAGGGGGATCAAGAGACCCAGTACTTC.

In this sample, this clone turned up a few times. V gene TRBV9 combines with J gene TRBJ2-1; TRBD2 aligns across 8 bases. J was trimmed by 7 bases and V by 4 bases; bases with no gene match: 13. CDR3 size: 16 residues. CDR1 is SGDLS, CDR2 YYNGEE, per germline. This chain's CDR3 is CASSFRAAGAGNEQFF. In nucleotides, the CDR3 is TGTGCCAGCAGCTTCCGAGCAGCGGGAGCCGGAAATGAGCAGTTCTTC.

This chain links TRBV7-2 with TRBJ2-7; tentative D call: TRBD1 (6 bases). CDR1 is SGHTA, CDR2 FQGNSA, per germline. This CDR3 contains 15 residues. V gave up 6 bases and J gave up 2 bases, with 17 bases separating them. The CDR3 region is CASSQSGTNPYEQYF. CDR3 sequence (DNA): TGTGCCAGCAGTCAATCTGGGACAAATCCCTACGAGCAGTACTTC.

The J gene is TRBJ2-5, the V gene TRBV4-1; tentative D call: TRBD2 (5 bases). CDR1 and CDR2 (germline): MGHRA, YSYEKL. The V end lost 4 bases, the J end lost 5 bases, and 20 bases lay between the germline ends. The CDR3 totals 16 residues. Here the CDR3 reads CASSRAHLRDGETQYF. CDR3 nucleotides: TGCGCCAGCAGCCGAGCCCATCTACGGGATGGGGAGACCCAGTACTTC.

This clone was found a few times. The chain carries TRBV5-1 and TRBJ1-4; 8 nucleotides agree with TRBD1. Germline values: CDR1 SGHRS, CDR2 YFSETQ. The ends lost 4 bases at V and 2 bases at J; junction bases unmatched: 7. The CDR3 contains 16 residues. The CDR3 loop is CASSDGQGITNEKLFF. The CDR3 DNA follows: TGCGCCAGCAGCGATGGACAGGGCATTACTAATGAAAAACTGTTTTTT. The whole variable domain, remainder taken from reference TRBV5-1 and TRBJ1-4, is KAGVTQTPRYLIKTRGQQVTLSCSPISGHRSVSWYQQTPGQGLQFLFEYFSETQRNKGNFPGRFSGRQFSNSRSEMNVSTLELGDSALYLCASSDGQGITNEKLFFGSGTQLSVL.

CDR3 in amino acids: CASSVLVRDRRTITDTQYF. CDR3 nucleotides: TGTGCCAGCAGTGTCCTCGTCCGGGACAGGCGTACCATCACAGATACGCAGTATTTT. The chain carries TRBV6-1 and TRBJ2-3; 8 positions agree with TRBD1. Germline assignment: CDR1 MNHNS and CDR2 SASEGT. The CDR3 runs 19 residues. J lost 2 bases, V lost 4 bases, and 17 bases had no gene match.

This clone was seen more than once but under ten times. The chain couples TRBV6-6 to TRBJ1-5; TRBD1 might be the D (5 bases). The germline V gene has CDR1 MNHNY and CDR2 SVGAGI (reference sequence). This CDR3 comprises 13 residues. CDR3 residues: CATRSGSFRPQHF. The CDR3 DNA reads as TGTGCTACCAGGTCAGGGTCCTTTCGGCCCCAGCATTTT.

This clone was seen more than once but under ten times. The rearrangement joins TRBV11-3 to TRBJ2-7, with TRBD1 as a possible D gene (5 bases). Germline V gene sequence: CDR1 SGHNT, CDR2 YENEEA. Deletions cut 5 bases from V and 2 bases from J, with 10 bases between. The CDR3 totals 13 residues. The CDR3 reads CASSLTTAYEQYF. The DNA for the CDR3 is TGTGCCAGCAGCCTAACGACAGCCTACGAGCAGTACTTC.

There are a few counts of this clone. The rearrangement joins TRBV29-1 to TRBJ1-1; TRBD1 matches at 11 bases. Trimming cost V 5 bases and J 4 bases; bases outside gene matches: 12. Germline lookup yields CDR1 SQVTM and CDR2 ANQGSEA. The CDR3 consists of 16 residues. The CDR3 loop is CSVPRGTGGLGTEAFF. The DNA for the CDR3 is TGCAGCGTTCCGCGGGGGACAGGGGGTCTTGGCACTGAAGCTTTCTTT.

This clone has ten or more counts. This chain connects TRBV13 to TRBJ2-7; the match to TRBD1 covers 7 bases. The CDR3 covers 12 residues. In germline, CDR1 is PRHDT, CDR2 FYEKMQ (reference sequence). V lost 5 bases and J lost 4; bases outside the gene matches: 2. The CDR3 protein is CASSADRYEQYF. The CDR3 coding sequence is TGTGCCAGCAGCGCGGACAGGTACGAGCAGTACTTC.

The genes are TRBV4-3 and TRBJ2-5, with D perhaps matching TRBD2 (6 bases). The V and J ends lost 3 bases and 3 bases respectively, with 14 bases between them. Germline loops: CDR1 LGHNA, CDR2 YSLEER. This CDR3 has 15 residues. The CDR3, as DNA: TGCGCCAGCAGCCAGGGGGGATTTGGGGAAGAGACCCAGTACTTC. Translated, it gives CASSQGGFGEETQYF.

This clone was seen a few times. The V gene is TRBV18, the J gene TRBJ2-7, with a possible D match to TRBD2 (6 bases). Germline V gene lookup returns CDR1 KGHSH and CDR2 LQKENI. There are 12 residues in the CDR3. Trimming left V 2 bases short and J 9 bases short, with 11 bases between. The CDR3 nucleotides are TGTGCCAGCTCACCAGGGGATAGCGGGCAGTACTTC. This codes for CASSPGDSGQYF.

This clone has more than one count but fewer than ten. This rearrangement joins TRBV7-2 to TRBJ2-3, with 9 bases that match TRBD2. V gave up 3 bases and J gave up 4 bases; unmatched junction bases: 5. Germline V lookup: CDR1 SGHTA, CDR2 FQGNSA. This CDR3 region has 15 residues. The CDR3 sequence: CASSFVAGVPDTQYF. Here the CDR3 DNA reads TGTGCCAGCAGCTTCGTAGCGGGAGTTCCAGATACGCAGTATTTT.

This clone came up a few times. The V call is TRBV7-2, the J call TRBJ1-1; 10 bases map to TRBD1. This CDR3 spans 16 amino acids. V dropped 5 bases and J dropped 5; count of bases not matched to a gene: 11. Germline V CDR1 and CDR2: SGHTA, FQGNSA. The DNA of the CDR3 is TGTGCCAGCAGCCTGAGGACAGGGGGTCTGGGGACTGAAGCTTTCTTT. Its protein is CASSLRTGGLGTEAFF.

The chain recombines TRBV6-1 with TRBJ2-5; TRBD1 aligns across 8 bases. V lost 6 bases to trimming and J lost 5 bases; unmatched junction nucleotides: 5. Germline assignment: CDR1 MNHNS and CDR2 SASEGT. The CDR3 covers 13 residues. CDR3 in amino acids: CASRGTGSETQYF. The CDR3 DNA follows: TGTGCCAGCAGAGGGACAGGTAGCGAGACCCAGTACTTC.

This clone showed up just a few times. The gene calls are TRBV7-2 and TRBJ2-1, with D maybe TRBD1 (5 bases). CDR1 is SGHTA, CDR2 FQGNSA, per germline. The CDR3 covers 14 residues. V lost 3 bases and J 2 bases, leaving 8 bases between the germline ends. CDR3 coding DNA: TGTGCCAGCAGCTTCCAGGGCACCTACAATGAGCAGTTCTTC. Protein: CASSFQGTYNEQFF.

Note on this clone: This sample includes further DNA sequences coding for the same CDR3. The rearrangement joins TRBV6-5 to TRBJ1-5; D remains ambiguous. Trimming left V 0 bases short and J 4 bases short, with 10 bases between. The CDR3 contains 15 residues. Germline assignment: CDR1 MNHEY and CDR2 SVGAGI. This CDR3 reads CASSYSGGDNQPQHF. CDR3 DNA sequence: TGTGCCAGCAGTTACTCGGGCGGGGATAATCAGCCCCAGCATTTT.

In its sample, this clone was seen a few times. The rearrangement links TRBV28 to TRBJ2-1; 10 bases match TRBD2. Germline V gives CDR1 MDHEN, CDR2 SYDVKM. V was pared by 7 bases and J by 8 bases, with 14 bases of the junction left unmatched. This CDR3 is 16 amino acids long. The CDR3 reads CASTRGSGGAAYEQFF. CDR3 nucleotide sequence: TGTGCCAGCACCAGAGGGAGCGGGGGGGCCGCTTATGAGCAGTTCTTC.

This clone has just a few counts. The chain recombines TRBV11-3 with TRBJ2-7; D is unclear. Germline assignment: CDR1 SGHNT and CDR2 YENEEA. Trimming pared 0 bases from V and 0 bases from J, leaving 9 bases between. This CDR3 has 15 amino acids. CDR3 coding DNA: TGTGCCAGCAGCTTAGATGGAGAGAACTCCTACGAGCAGTACTTC. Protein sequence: CASSLDGENSYEQYF. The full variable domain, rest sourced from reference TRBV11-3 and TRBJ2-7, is EAGVVQSPRYKIIEKKQPVAFWCNPISGHNTLYWYLQNLGQGPELLIRYENEEAVDDSQLPKDRFSAERLKGVDSTLKIQPAELGDSAVYLCASSLDGENSYEQYFGPGTRLTVT.

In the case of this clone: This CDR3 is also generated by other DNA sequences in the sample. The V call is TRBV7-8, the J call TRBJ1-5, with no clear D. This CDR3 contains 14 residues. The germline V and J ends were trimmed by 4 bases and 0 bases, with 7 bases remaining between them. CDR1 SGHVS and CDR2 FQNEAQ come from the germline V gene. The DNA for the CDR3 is TGTGCCAGCAGCTCCACAGATAGCAATCAGCCCCAGCATTTT. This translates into CASSSTDSNQPQHF.

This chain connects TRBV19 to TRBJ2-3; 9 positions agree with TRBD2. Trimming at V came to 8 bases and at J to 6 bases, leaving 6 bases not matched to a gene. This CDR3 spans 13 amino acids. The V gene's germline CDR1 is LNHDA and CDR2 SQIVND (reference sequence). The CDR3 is CASRHSGSDTQYF. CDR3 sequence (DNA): TGTGCCAGTCGACATAGCGGGAGTGATACGCAGTATTTT.

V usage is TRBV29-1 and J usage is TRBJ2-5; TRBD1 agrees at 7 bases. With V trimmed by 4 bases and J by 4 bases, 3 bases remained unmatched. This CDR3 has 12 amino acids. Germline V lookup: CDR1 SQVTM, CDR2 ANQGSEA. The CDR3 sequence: CSVGQGRETQYF. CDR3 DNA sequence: TGCAGCGTTGGACAGGGAAGAGAGACCCAGTACTTC. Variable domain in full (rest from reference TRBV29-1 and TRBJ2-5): SAVISQKPSRDICQRGTSLTIQCQVDSQVTMMFWYRQQPGQSLTLIATANQGSEATYESGFVIDKFPISRPNLTFSTLTVSNMSPEDSSIYLCSVGQGRETQYFGPGTRLLVL.

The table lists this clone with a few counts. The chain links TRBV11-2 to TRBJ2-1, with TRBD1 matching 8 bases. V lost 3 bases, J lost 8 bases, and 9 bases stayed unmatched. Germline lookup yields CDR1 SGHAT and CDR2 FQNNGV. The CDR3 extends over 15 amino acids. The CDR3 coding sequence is TGTGCCAGCAGCTTCCGGGACAGGAGTTCGGATGAGCAGTTCTTC. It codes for CASSFRDRSSDEQFF.

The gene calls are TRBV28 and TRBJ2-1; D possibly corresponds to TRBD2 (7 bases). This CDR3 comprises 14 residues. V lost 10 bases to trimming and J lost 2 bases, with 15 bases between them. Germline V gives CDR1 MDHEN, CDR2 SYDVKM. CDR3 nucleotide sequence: TGTGCCACTACGTCGGGGGGCGCCTACAATGAGCAGTTCTTC. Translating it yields CATTSGGAYNEQFF.

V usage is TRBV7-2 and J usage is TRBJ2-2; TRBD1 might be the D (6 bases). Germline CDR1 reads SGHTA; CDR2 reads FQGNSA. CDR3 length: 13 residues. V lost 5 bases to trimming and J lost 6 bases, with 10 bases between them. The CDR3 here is CASSPQGSGELFF. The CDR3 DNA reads TGTGCCAGCAGCCCGCAGGGGTCCGGGGAGCTGTTTTTT.

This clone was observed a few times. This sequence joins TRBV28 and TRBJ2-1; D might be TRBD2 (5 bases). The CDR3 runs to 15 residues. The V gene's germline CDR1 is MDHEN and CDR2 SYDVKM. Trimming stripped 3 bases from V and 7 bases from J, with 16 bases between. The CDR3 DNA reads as TGTGCCAGCAGTTTCCTGACGGGCGGGCGGAATGAGCAGTTCTTC. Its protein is CASSFLTGGRNEQFF.

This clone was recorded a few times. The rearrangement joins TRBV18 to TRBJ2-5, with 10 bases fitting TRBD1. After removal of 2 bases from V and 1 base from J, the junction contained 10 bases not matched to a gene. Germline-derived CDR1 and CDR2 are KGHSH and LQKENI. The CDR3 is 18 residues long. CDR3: CASSPYMLRQGAQETQYF. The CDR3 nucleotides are TGTGCCAGCTCACCATATATGTTGAGACAGGGGGCCCAAGAGACCCAGTACTTC.

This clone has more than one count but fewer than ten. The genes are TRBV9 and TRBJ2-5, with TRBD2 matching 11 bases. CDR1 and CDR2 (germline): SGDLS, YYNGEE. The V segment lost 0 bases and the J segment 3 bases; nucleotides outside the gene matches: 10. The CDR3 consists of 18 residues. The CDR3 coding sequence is TGTGCCAGCAGCGTAGGGGTTAGCGGGGGGGCCGGTGAAGAGACCCAGTACTTC. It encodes CASSVGVSGGAGEETQYF.

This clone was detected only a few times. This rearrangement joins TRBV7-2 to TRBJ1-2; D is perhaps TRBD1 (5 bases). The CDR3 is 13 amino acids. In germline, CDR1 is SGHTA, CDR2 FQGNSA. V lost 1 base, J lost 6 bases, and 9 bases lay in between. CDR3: CASSLGRVDGYTF. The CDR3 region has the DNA TGTGCCAGCAGCTTAGGCAGGGTTGATGGCTACACCTTC.

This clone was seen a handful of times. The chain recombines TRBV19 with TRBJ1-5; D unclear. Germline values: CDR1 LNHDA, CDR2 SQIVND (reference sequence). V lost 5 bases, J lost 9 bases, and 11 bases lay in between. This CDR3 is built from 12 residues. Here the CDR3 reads CASSWAVGPQHF. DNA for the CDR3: TGTGCCAGTAGTTGGGCAGTCGGGCCCCAGCATTTT.

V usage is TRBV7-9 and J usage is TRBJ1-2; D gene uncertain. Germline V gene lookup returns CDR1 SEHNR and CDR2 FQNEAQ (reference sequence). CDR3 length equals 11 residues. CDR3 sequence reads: CACRPGYGYTF. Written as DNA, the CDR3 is TGTGCGTGCAGACCGGGCTATGGCTACACCTTC.